This T cell receptor (beta chain) was observed in a study of blood T cell repertoires in COVID-19. Study as a whole: T cells, B-cell-depleted T cells, or PBMCs supplied cDNA or gDNA.

In the authors' workflow: The authors estimated nucleated cell counts from reference gene primer amplification. Profiling relied on immunoSEQ multiplex PCR, and the TCRdb table lists in-frame clones only, not all of them. From that table come the V and J calls and clone size; the DNA was used to work out D and trimming. The sample has fewer than 350,000 clones; less than 95% are singletons. Germline-derived CDR1 and CDR2 are SGDLS and YYNGEE. The CDR3 spans 15 residues. The V end lost 0 bases, the J end lost 7 bases, and 11 bases lay between the germline ends. Participant age was 18 to 89 years, and participants resided in fewer than 30 US areas. Assignment of participants to cohorts was predicated upon participant-reported clinical history.

Material: PBMCs or T cells enriched from blood (not recorded which). The chain is built from TRBV9 and TRBJ1-6, with a tentative D call TRBD1 (5 bases). The clonotype was recovered from a man aged 35-49 years who had been exposed to COVID-19. CDR3 coding DNA: TGTGCCAGCAGCGTAGCAGGGTCAGGGAATTCACCCCTCCACTTT. Protein product: CASSVAGSGNSPLHF.